This T cell receptor (beta chain) was sequenced for a study of molecular identifiers for immune sequencing clone quantification. The CDR3 contains 13 residues. CDR1 SSHAT and CDR2 FNYEAQ come from the germline V gene (reference sequence). TCRdb re-called the PCR reads with MiXCR, one entry per CDR3 protein. This sample has 300,000 to 400,000 distinct CDR3 sequences, with roughly 24% found just once. The table lists this clonotype with many counts. One end of the junction does not line up with germline, which may come from a read error. Sequencing was carried out using naive CD8+ T cells from blood, with Jurkat cell RNA spiked in. The subset is: FACS-sorted CD8+CD4-CCR7+CD45RA+ naive T cells. The sequence was obtained from a human donor in good health. Some libraries in this study had Jurkat cell RNA spiked in. The chain combines TRBV7-7 with TRBJ2-3; D not certain. CDR3 nucleotides: TGTGCTAGCAGCTTAAGTAAACGGGATACGCAGTATTTT. It is translated as CASSLSKRDTQYF.